Each of the 15 T cell receptor beta chains below was sequenced from the same sample in a study of CD8+CD57+ T cells in acquired aplastic anemia. TCR beta VDJ combinations and CDR3 sequences were profiled from genomic DNA. Using its own MiXCR run on the reads, TCRdb lists one record per CDR3 protein. This sample has about 180,000 distinct CDR3 sequences; 45% to 50% occur once, and the top ten carry under 3%. Sample: sorted CD4+, CD8+, or CD8+CD57+ T cells (not recorded which) from PBMCs. Receptors were obtained from a human donor in good health.

The gene calls are TRBV20-1 and TRBJ2-1, with 13 bases identical to TRBD2. The CDR3 is 17 residues long. V shed 5 bases, J shed 0 bases, and the junction held 7 bases outside the gene matches. Germline CDR1 is DFQATT and CDR2 is SNEGSKA (reference sequence). In DNA, the CDR3 is TGCAGTGCTCCTGGGACTAGCGGGACCGCCTCCTACAATGAGCAGTTCTTC. As protein: CSAPGTSGTASYNEQFF.

As for this clonotype: Germline is not matched at one junction end, which may reflect a read error. The V gene is TRBV9, the J gene TRBJ2-5; no reliable D call. The CDR3 runs to 13 residues. Germline V gene data show CDR1 as SGDLS and CDR2 as YYNGEE. The CDR3 loop is CASSPRDHETQYF. In DNA, the CDR3 is TGTGCCAGCAGCCCCCGTGACCACGAGACCCAGTACTTC.

This clonotype was observed at least ten times. The chain links TRBV7-9 to TRBJ1-2; 11 bases fit TRBD1. The CDR3 has 14 amino acids. In germline, CDR1 is SEHNR, CDR2 FQNEAQ (reference sequence). With 5 bases clipped from V and 6 bases from J, the junction kept 5 bases outside the gene matches. CDR3 amino acids: CASSPGQGADGYTF. The DNA for the CDR3 is TGTGCCAGCAGCCCCGGACAGGGGGCGGATGGCTACACCTTC.

V gene TRBV27 combines with J gene TRBJ2-5, with TRBD2 matching over 8 bases. V was pared by 8 bases and J by 1 base, with 6 bases of the junction left unmatched. From germline, CDR1 is MNHEY and CDR2 SMNVEV (reference sequence). The CDR3 length is 14 residues. DNA of the CDR3: TGTGCCAGCCGGGGGGGGATCCCCCAAGAGACCCAGTACTTC. Translation: CASRGGIPQETQYF.

This clonotype was counted ten times or more. The rearrangement joins TRBV7-8 to TRBJ2-1; 7 bases are a match to TRBD1. J lost 0 bases, V lost 4 bases, and 3 bases had no gene match. CDR1 is SGHVS, CDR2 FQNEAQ, per germline. The CDR3 runs 15 residues. The CDR3, as DNA: TGTGCCAGCAGCTCGACAGGGAGCTCCTACAATGAGCAGTTCTTC. It specifies CASSSTGSSYNEQFF.

The gene calls are TRBV18 and TRBJ2-2; 7 bases fit TRBD2. J lost 1 base, V lost 2 bases, and 4 bases had no gene match. The CDR3 loop spans 16 amino acids. Germline CDR1 and CDR2: KGHSH and LQKENI. This chain's CDR3 is CASSPTTSLNTGELFF. CDR3 in DNA: TGTGCCAGCTCACCAACGACTAGCTTGAACACCGGGGAGCTGTTTTTT.

The chain employs TRBV15 and TRBJ1-4; D is perhaps TRBD1 (6 bases). V lost 5 bases and J lost 5, with 21 bases in between. This CDR3 spans 17 amino acids. From germline, CDR1 is LNHNV and CDR2 YYDKDF (reference sequence). CDR3 in amino acids: CATSRGPLEGGNEKLFF. The CDR3 DNA reads TGTGCCACCAGCCGTGGACCGTTGGAGGGGGGGAATGAAAAACTGTTTTTT.

The chain uses TRBV7-8 and TRBJ1-2; D is unresolved. V was cut by 5 bases and J by 5 bases, with 12 bases left in between. The CDR3 covers 13 residues. Germline CDR1 SGHVS, CDR2 FQNEAQ. The CDR3 region has the DNA TGTGCCAGCAGCCATGGCAGGCTGTATGGCTACACCTTC. This encodes CASSHGRLYGYTF.

The sample holds many counts of this clonotype. The chain carries TRBV10-3 and TRBJ2-1; D is undetermined. The CDR3 runs to 13 residues. Looked up from germline, CDR1 is ENHRY and CDR2 is SYGVKD. The ends were cut back, 6 bases at V and 12 bases at J, with 18 bases in the middle. The CDR3 sequence: CAISPQAEWGQFF. The CDR3 region has the DNA TGTGCCATCAGCCCTCAGGCCGAATGGGGGCAGTTCTTC.

The V call is TRBV2, the J call TRBJ2-7; TRBD1 is a possible D gene (5 bases). Trimming removed 4 bases from V and 1 base from J, with 11 bases in between. The CDR3 totals 14 residues. Germline assignment: CDR1 SNHLY and CDR2 FYNNEI. The CDR3 sequence is CASSVGPTSYEQYF. The CDR3 coding sequence is TGTGCCAGCAGTGTGGGGCCGACATCCTACGAGCAGTACTTC.

This clonotype was counted ten times or more. CDR3 sequence: CSAHGDLNTEAFF. The CDR3 nucleotides are TGCAGTGCGCACGGGGATCTGAACACTGAAGCTTTCTTT. V usage is TRBV20-1 and J usage is TRBJ1-1; no firm D call. V dropped 6 bases and J dropped 0 bases, with 11 bases sitting between them. The CDR3 has 13 residues. The germline V gene has CDR1 DFQATT and CDR2 SNEGSKA (reference sequence).

The rearrangement joins TRBV5-1 to TRBJ1-1; D unclear. CDR1 SGHRS and CDR2 YFSETQ come from the germline V gene. V was shortened by 1 base and J by 1 base, with 11 bases between the two germline ends. The CDR3 consists of 15 residues. The CDR3 loop reads CASSLIGRENTEAFF. As DNA, the CDR3 is TGCGCCAGCAGCTTGATAGGCAGAGAGAACACTGAAGCTTTCTTT.

Notes on this clonotype: A read error may explain this, as a much larger clone is one base away. The genes are TRBV12-3 or TRBV12-4 and TRBJ2-7, with D possibly being TRBD2 (6 bases). V dropped 4 bases and J dropped 4 bases, with 17 bases sitting between them. The CDR3 sequence is 15 residues long. This CDR3 is CASSSETREIYEQYF. CDR3 DNA: TGTGCCAGCAGTTCCGAGACCCGGGAGATATACGAGCAGTACTTC.

This chain links TRBV7-2 with TRBJ2-7; 11 bases fit TRBD2. Trimming at V came to 6 bases and at J to 5 bases, leaving 3 bases not matched to a gene. Germline values: CDR1 SGHTA, CDR2 FQGNSA. The CDR3 has 13 residues. The CDR3 spells CASSGTSGDEQYF. The CDR3, as DNA: TGTGCCAGCAGTGGGACTAGCGGTGACGAGCAGTACTTC.

This clonotype has only a few counts. V and J are TRBV19 and TRBJ1-1, with 7 nucleotides matching TRBD1. CDR3 length equals 12 residues. V trimming: 9 bases; J trimming: 1 base; junction bases outside the gene matches: 2. Germline values: CDR1 LNHDA, CDR2 SQIVND (reference sequence). CDR3 nucleotide sequence: TGTGCCAGCAGGACAGGGAACACTGAAGCTTTCTTT. Translated: CASRTGNTEAFF.